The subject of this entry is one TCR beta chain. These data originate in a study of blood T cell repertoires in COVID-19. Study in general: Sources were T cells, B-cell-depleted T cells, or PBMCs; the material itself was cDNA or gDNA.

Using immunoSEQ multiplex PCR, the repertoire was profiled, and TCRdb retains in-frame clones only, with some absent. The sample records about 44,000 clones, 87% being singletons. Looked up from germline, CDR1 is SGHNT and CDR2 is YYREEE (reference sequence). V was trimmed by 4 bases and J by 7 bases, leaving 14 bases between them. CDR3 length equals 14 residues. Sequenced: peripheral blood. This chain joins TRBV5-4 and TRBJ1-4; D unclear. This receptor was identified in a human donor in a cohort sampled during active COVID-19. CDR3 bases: TGTGCCAGCAGCAACCGGGAAGGAGGTGAAAAACTGTTTTTT. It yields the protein CASSNREGGEKLFF.